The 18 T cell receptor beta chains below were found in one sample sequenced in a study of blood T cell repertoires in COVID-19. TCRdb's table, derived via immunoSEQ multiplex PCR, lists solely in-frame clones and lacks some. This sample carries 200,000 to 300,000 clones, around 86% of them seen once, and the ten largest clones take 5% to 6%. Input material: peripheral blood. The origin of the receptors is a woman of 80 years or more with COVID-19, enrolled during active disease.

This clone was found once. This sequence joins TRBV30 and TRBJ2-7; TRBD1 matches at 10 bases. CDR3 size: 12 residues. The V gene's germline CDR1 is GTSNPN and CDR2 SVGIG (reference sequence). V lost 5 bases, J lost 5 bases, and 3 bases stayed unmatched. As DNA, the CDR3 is TGTGCCTGGGACGGGACAGGGGACGAGCAGTACTTC. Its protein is CAWDGTGDEQYF.

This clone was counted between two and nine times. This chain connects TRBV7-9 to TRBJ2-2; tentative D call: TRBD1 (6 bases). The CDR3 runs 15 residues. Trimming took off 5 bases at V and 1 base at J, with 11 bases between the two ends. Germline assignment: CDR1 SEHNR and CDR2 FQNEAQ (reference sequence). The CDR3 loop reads CASSGGVGNTGELFF. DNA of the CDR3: TGTGCCAGCAGCGGGGGCGTTGGGAACACCGGGGAGCTGTTTTTT.

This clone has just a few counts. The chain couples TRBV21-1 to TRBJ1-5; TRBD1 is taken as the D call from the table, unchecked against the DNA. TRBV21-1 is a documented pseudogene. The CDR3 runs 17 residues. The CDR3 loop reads CASSKEGQPRGNQPQHF. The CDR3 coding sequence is TGTGCCAGCAGCAAAGAGGGACAACCAAGGGGCAATCAGCCCCAGCATTTT.

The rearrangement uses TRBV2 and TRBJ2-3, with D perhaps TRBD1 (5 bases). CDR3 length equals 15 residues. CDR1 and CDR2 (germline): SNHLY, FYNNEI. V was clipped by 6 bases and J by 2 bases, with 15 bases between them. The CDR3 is CASRSGATSTDTQYF. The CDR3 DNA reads TGTGCCAGCAGATCTGGGGCGACGTCCACAGATACGCAGTATTTT.

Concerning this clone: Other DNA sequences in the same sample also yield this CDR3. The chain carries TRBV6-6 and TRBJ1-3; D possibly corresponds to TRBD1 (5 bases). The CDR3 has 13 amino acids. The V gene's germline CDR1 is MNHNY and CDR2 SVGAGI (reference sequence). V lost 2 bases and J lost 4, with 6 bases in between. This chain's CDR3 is CASSYGGGNTIYF. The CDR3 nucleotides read TGTGCCAGCAGTTACGGGGGGGGAAACACCATATATTTT.

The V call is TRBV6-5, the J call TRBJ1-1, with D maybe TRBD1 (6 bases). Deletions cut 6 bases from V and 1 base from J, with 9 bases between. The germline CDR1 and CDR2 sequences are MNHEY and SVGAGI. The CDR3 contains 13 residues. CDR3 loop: CASRPGQNTEAFF. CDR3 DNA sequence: TGTGCCAGCAGGCCGGGACAGAACACTGAAGCTTTCTTT.

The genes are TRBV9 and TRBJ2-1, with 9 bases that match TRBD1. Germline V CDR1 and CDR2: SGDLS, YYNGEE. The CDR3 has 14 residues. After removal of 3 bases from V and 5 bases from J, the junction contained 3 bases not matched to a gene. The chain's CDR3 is CASSGRTGDNEQFF. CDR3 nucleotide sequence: TGTGCCAGCAGCGGCAGGACAGGGGACAATGAGCAGTTCTTC.

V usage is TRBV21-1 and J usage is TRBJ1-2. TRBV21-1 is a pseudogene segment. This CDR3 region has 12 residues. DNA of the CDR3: TGTGCCAGCAGCAATCGGTGGTCTGGCTACACCTTC. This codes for CASSNRWSGYTF.

The CDR3 DNA reads TGTGCCAGCAGTGACGCTAGTCGGGACACTGAAGCTTTCTTT. It yields the protein CASSDASRDTEAFF. The chain couples TRBV6-1 to TRBJ1-1; the D is unclear. V was pared by 3 bases and J by 3 bases, with 11 bases between. The length of the CDR3 is 14 residues. CDR1 and CDR2 from the germline V gene are MNHNS and SASEGT.

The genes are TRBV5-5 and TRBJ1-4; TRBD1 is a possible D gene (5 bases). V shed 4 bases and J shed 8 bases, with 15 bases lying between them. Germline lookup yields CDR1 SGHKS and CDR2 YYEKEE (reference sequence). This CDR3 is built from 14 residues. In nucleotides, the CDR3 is TGTGCCAGCAGCCGATGGGTGACAGACGAAAAACTGTTTTTT. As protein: CASSRWVTDEKLFF.

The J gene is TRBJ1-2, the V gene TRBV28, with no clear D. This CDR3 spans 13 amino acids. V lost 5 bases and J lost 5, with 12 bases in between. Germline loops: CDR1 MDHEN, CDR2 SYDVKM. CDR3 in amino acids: CASSPAEVYGYTF. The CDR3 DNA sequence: TGTGCCAGCAGTCCCGCGGAGGTTTATGGCTACACCTTC.

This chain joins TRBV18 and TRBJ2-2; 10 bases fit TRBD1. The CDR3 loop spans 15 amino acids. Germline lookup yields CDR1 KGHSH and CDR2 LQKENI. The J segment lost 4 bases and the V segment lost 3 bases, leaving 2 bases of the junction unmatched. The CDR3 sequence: CASSPGQGGTGELFF. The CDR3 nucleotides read TGTGCCAGCTCACCTGGACAGGGGGGCACCGGGGAGCTGTTTTTT.

The CDR3 reads CASSPSGVSGYTF. For the CDR3, the DNA is TGTGCCAGCAGTCCCTCCGGGGTTAGCGGCTACACCTTC. This chain links TRBV28 with TRBJ1-2; D not resolved. The V end was cut by 5 bases, the J end by 8 bases, with 15 bases between. Germline-derived CDR1 and CDR2 are MDHEN and SYDVKM. The length of the CDR3 is 13 residues.

CDR3 bases: TGTGCCAGCTCACCAAGCACCGGGCAGCCCCAGCATTTT. Translated: CASSPSTGQPQHF. This chain connects TRBV18 to TRBJ1-5; no clear D gene. The CDR3 covers 13 residues. From germline, CDR1 is KGHSH and CDR2 LQKENI. Trimming shortened V by 2 bases and J by 7 bases, and 9 bases separated the two germline ends.

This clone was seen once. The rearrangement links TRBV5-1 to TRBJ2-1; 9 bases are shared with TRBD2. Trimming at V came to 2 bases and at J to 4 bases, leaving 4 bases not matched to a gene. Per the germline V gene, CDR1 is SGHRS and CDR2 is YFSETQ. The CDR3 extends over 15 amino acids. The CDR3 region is CASSLSGGSYNEQFF. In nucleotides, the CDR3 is TGCGCCAGCAGCTTAAGCGGGGGGTCGTACAATGAGCAGTTCTTC.

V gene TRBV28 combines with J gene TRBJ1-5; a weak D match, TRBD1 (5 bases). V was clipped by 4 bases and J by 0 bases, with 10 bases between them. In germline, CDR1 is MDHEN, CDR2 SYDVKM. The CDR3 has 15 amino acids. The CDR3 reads CASSSPTASNQPQHF. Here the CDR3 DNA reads TGTGCCAGCAGTTCTCCGACAGCTAGCAATCAGCCCCAGCATTTT.

The CDR3 DNA reads TGCGCCAGCAGCCTCCAGCGGGGGGCGAGGTTTAATGAAAAACTGTTTTTT. Protein sequence: CASSLQRGARFNEKLFF. The genes are TRBV5-1 and TRBJ1-4; weak D call: TRBD1 (6 bases). The CDR3 loop spans 17 amino acids. The V end was cut by 4 bases, the J end by 4 bases, with 20 bases between. CDR1 and CDR2 (germline): SGHRS, YFSETQ. The full variable domain, with the rest looked up from reference TRBV5-1 and TRBJ1-4, is KAGVTQTPRYLIKTRGQQVTLSCSPISGHRSVSWYQQTPGQGLQFLFEYFSETQRNKGNFPGRFSGRQFSNSRSEMNVSTLELGDSALYLCASSLQRGARFNEKLFFGSGTQLSVL.

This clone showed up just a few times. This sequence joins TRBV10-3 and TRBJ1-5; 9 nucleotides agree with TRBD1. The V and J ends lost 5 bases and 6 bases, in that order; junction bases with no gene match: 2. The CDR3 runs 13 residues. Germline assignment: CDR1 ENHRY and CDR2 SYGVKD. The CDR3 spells CAISTDRGQPQHF. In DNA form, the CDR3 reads TGTGCCATCAGTACGGACAGGGGTCAGCCCCAGCATTTT.